This TCR beta chain was recorded in a study of patients and donors after allogeneic stem cell transplantation. One entry per CDR3 protein, called by TCRdb with MiXCR from the RT-PCR reads. The sample gives roughly 10,000 distinct CDR3 sequences, more than 4.5% of which show up once; roughly a quarter is in the top ten. This receptor was taken from a human donor who was either an allogeneic HSCT recipient or a stem cell or donor lymphocyte infusion donor (not recorded which). It is not recorded whose cells these are; they may come from a transplant donor. Source material: blood, either unsorted or a sorted T cell fraction (not recorded which).

CDR3 in DNA: TGTGCCAGCGATCGAGGAGGCGGGGGGCCAGATACGCAGTATTTT. It is translated as CASDRGGGGPDTQYF. The chain employs TRBV5-8 and TRBJ2-3, with 8 nucleotides matching TRBD2. Germline trimming cut 7 bases from V and 4 bases from J; bases unmatched to any gene: 11. CDR1 and CDR2 from the germline V gene are SGHTS and YDEGEE. There are 15 residues in the CDR3.